These 32 T cell receptor beta chains were all obtained from the same sample, sequenced in a study of lymphopenia after photon versus proton radiotherapy. Profiled with immunoSEQ multiplex PCR; TCRdb holds only in-frame clones, not every one. The sample has roughly 58,000 clones, around 90% seen once. The specimen was peripheral blood, collected from a patient treated with proton-based radiotherapy. All receptors come from a man aged 80 or over with esophageal cancer.

The CDR3 protein is CASGRTSGGETQYF. The CDR3 nucleotides are TGTGCCAGCGGAAGGACTAGCGGAGGGGAGACCCAGTACTTC. The chain combines TRBV21-1 with TRBJ2-5; the table's D call TRBD2 went unverified against the DNA. TRBV21-1 is assigned pseudogene status. The CDR3 has 14 amino acids.

J is TRBJ1-1 and V is TRBV29-1; TRBD1 agrees at 7 bases. Germline V gene sequence: CDR1 SQVTM, CDR2 ANQGSEA. The CDR3 loop spans 12 amino acids. After removal of 2 bases from V and 4 bases from J, the junction contained 1 base not matched to a gene. CDR3 nucleotides: TGCAGCGTTGAACAGGGGGGCACTGAAGCTTTCTTT. Residues: CSVEQGGTEAFF.

This sequence joins TRBV19 and TRBJ1-1, with 8 nucleotides matching TRBD1. CDR3 length equals 13 residues. V was clipped by 1 base and J by 11 bases; unmatched bases: 6. Germline assignment: CDR1 LNHDA and CDR2 SQIVND (reference sequence). CDR3 DNA sequence: TGTGCCAGTAGTATAGGGACGACAGGGGATGCTTTCTTT. Amino acids: CASSIGTTGDAFF.

The chain links TRBV10-3 to TRBJ2-3; 8 bases are shared with TRBD1. The CDR3 is made up of 16 amino acids. CDR1 ENHRY and CDR2 SYGVKD come from the germline V gene. With 0 bases clipped from V and 4 bases from J, the junction kept 6 bases outside the gene matches. The CDR3 protein is CAISESRQGSPDTQYF. CDR3 nucleotide sequence: TGTGCCATCAGTGAGTCTAGACAGGGGTCGCCAGATACGCAGTATTTT.

The rearrangement uses TRBV10-3 and TRBJ2-4; D gene unclear. Per the germline V gene, CDR1 is ENHRY and CDR2 is SYGVKD. CDR3 length: 17 residues. V was shortened by 0 bases and J by 0 bases, with 12 bases between the two germline ends. The DNA of the CDR3 is TGTGCCATCAGTGAGTCCCAGATTCTCTTAGCCAAAAACATTCAGTACTTC. Its protein is CAISESQILLAKNIQYF.

The chain couples TRBV7-8 to TRBJ2-5, with D maybe TRBD2 (5 bases). The CDR3 runs 14 residues. Deletions cut 2 bases from V and 5 bases from J, with 12 bases between. The germline CDR1 and CDR2 sequences are SGHVS and FQNEAQ. This chain's CDR3 is CASSLFVGVETQYF. The CDR3 DNA is TGTGCCAGCAGCTTATTTGTCGGGGTGGAGACCCAGTACTTC.

J is TRBJ2-1 and V is TRBV18; D gene unclear. This CDR3 comprises 16 residues. Germline CDR1 and CDR2: KGHSH and LQKENI. Trimming took 0 bases from V and 3 from J, leaving 12 bases between them. CDR3 residues: CASSPPSQFGYNEQFF. Written as DNA, the CDR3 is TGTGCCAGCTCACCACCCTCACAGTTCGGCTACAATGAGCAGTTCTTC.

The gene calls are TRBV30 and TRBJ2-1, with 9 bases that match TRBD2. Trimming took 0 bases from V and 10 from J; bases not matched to a gene: 10. This CDR3 region has 15 residues. CDR1 is GTSNPN, CDR2 SVGIG, per germline (reference sequence). CDR3 in DNA: TGTGCCTGGAGTGTACCCCGCGGGGGGGCCCAGGAGCAGTTCTTC. Residues: CAWSVPRGGAQEQFF.

The J gene is TRBJ1-2, the V gene TRBV6-1, with D hard to call. This CDR3 has 14 amino acids. Looked up from germline, CDR1 is MNHNS and CDR2 is SASEGT. Trimming took off 1 base at V and 4 bases at J, with 10 bases between the two ends. The CDR3 sequence is CASSEVVLSYGYTF. The DNA of the CDR3 is TGTGCCAGCAGTGAAGTAGTTCTATCCTATGGCTACACCTTC.

This chain connects TRBV28 to TRBJ2-1; D is ambiguous. The CDR3 spans 15 residues. V was cut by 6 bases and J by 0 bases, with 12 bases left in between. CDR1 and CDR2 (germline): MDHEN, SYDVKM. The CDR3 DNA reads TGTGCCAGCAGGAGCCAAACCATCTCCTACAATGAGCAGTTCTTC. It codes for CASRSQTISYNEQFF.

Only a few counts were recorded for this clone. The chain employs TRBV4-1 and TRBJ2-7, with 12 bases fitting TRBD2. Per the germline V gene, CDR1 is MGHRA and CDR2 is YSYEKL. The CDR3 runs to 18 residues. After removal of 4 bases from V and 7 bases from J, the junction contained 17 bases not matched to a gene. For the CDR3, the DNA is TGCGCCAGCAGCCGAGCAACTAGCGGGAGGTTGCGTTGGGGGGAGCAGTACTTC. Its translation: CASSRATSGRLRWGEQYF.

The CDR3 bases are TGTGCCAGTGGGACTCCGCAAGAGACCCAGTACTTC. Protein: CASGTPQETQYF. The chain combines TRBV19 with TRBJ2-5; D might be TRBD2 (6 bases). Looked up from germline, CDR1 is LNHDA and CDR2 is SQIVND (reference sequence). The CDR3 has 12 residues. Trimming cost V 8 bases and J 2 bases, with 9 bases left between them.

The chain uses TRBV6-6 and TRBJ2-3, with D maybe TRBD2 (5 bases). The CDR3 is made up of 16 amino acids. Between the trimmed V and J ends, which lost 0 bases and 0 bases, there was a span of 10 bases. CDR1 MNHNY and CDR2 SVGAGI come from the germline V gene (reference sequence). In nucleotides, the CDR3 is TGTGCCAGCAGTTACTCTCGAGCGGCGAGCACAGATACGCAGTATTTT. Protein: CASSYSRAASTDTQYF.

The chain employs TRBV18 and TRBJ2-1, with D tentatively TRBD2 (5 bases). This CDR3 has 15 amino acids. Germline values: CDR1 KGHSH, CDR2 LQKENI. The V end lost 3 bases, the J end lost 2 bases, and 11 bases lay between the germline ends. The chain's CDR3 is CASSPDGNTYNEQFF. CDR3 bases: TGTGCCAGCTCACCGGACGGGAACACCTACAATGAGCAGTTCTTC. Together with reference TRBV18 and TRBJ2-1, the CDR3 gives the full variable domain: NAGVMQNPRHLVRRRGQEARLRCSPMKGHSHVYWYRQLPEEGLKFMVYLQKENIIDESGMPKERFSAEFPKEGPSILRIQQVVRGDSAAYFCASSPDGNTYNEQFFGPGTRLTVL.

The V and J genes are TRBV30 and TRBJ2-3; a weak D match, TRBD2 (7 bases). The CDR3 consists of 16 residues. V lost 2 bases and J lost 9, with 24 bases in between. Germline CDR1 and CDR2: GTSNPN and SVGIG (reference sequence). The DNA of the CDR3 is TGTGCCTGGAGTTCCAAAATGGGAGGGGGTCAAGACACGCAGTATTTT. Protein product: CAWSSKMGGGQDTQYF. Looking up the rest from reference TRBV30 and TRBJ2-3 gives the full variable domain: SQTIHQWPATLVQPVGSPLSLECTVEGTSNPNLYWYRQAAGRGLQLLFYSVGIGQISSEVPQNLSASRPQDRQFILSSKKLLLSDSGFYLCAWSSKMGGGQDTQYFGPGTRLTVL.

This clone was detected once. This chain joins TRBV5-1 and TRBJ1-2, with no clear D. CDR3 length: 12 amino acids. Germline CDR1 reads SGHRS; CDR2 reads YFSETQ. V was trimmed by 6 bases and J by 4 bases, leaving 10 bases between them. CDR3 DNA sequence: TGCGCCAGCACCCCAGACGGCTATGGCTACACCTTC. The encoded protein is CASTPDGYGYTF.

The V and J genes are TRBV19 and TRBJ2-5; possibly TRBD1 for D (6 bases). CDR3 length: 16 amino acids. CDR1 is LNHDA and CDR2 is SQIVND in the germline V gene (reference sequence). Deletions cut 2 bases from V and 5 bases from J, with 18 bases between. As DNA, the CDR3 is TGTGCCAGTAGTATAAATAGTTGGCAGGGGATGGAGACCCAGTACTTC. Translation: CASSINSWQGMETQYF.

This sequence joins TRBV2 and TRBJ2-7, with D unclear. The CDR3 totals 12 residues. V was pared by 6 bases and J by 0 bases, with 6 bases between. CDR1 and CDR2 (germline): SNHLY, FYNNEI. The DNA for the CDR3 is TGTGCCAGCAGCGAAAGCTCCTACGAGCAGTACTTC. Translating it yields CASSESSYEQYF.

V and J are TRBV7-8 and TRBJ1-5, with a tentative D call TRBD1 (6 bases). This CDR3 region has 15 residues. Trimming removed 2 bases from V and 6 bases from J, with 14 bases in between. Germline CDR1 SGHVS, CDR2 FQNEAQ. The CDR3, as DNA: TGTGCCAGCAGCTTACGGCAGGGGCCCGGTCAGCCCCAGCATTTT. It is translated as CASSLRQGPGQPQHF.

V is TRBV7-9 and J is TRBJ2-5; 9 nucleotides match TRBD2. This CDR3 comprises 18 residues. Germline CDR1 SEHNR, CDR2 FQNEAQ (reference sequence). J lost 5 bases, V lost 4 bases, and 17 bases had no gene match. The CDR3 loop is CASSSYPPRREGHETQYF. The CDR3 bases are TGTGCCAGCAGCTCTTATCCCCCTAGGCGGGAGGGCCATGAGACCCAGTACTTC.

As DNA, the CDR3 is TGTGCCAGTACTGGCACAGATACGCAGTATTTT. Its translation: CASTGTDTQYF. The rearrangement joins TRBV19 to TRBJ2-3; D gene uncertain. V was trimmed by 7 bases and J by 1 base, leaving 3 bases between them. The CDR3 has 11 amino acids. Germline values: CDR1 LNHDA, CDR2 SQIVND (reference sequence).

The chain links TRBV7-6 to TRBJ2-7; weak D call: TRBD2 (7 bases). V was pared by 5 bases and J by 4 bases, with 15 bases between. Germline CDR1 SGHVS, CDR2 FNYEAQ. The CDR3 is made up of 14 amino acids. The CDR3 loop is CASSPRGAGYEQYF. The CDR3 nucleotides are TGTGCCAGCAGCCCTCGGGGGGCCGGGTACGAGCAGTACTTC.

The rearrangement links TRBV7-9 to TRBJ1-4; 7 bases are a match to TRBD1. This CDR3 has 16 amino acids. Germline V gene sequence: CDR1 SEHNR, CDR2 FQNEAQ (reference sequence). J lost 5 bases, V lost 1 base, and 7 bases had no gene match. The CDR3 here is CASSLVSGTANEKLFF. In nucleotides, the CDR3 is TGTGCCAGCAGCTTAGTATCCGGGACAGCAAATGAAAAACTGTTTTTT.

A remark on this clone: The same CDR3 arises from other DNA sequences in this sample as well. V gene TRBV28 combines with J gene TRBJ1-1, with D uncertain. Trimming pared 2 bases from V and 7 bases from J, leaving 8 bases between. The CDR3 covers 12 residues. In germline, CDR1 is MDHEN, CDR2 SYDVKM. This CDR3 reads CASSLLTGEAFF. In nucleotides, the CDR3 is TGTGCCAGCAGTTTACTGACTGGTGAAGCTTTCTTT.

V and J are TRBV7-2 and TRBJ1-1; the match to TRBD1 covers 7 bases. Trimming at V came to 3 bases and at J to 3 bases, leaving 1 base not matched to a gene. CDR1 is SGHTA, CDR2 FQGNSA, per germline. The CDR3 is 13 residues long. The CDR3 region is CASSFQGDTEAFF. The CDR3 DNA sequence: TGTGCCAGCAGCTTTCAGGGGGACACTGAAGCTTTCTTT.

The V call is TRBV29-1, the J call TRBJ2-7, with 13 bases lining up with TRBD2. The V segment lost 5 bases and the J segment 2 bases; nucleotides outside the gene matches: 3. In germline, CDR1 is SQVTM, CDR2 ANQGSEA. This CDR3 has 14 residues. The CDR3 DNA reads TGCAGCGTTCGGACTAGCGGGAGTACCTACGAGCAGTACTTC. As protein: CSVRTSGSTYEQYF.

The V and J genes are TRBV19 and TRBJ1-5, with D uncertain. Germline V CDR1 and CDR2: LNHDA, SQIVND (reference sequence). This CDR3 has 14 amino acids. The germline V and J ends were trimmed by 7 bases and 8 bases, with 18 bases remaining between them. This CDR3 reads CASNLDPTLEPQHF. The DNA for the CDR3 is TGTGCCAGTAATCTCGATCCTACACTGGAGCCCCAGCATTTT.

J is TRBJ1-5 and V is TRBV19; D remains unclear. The ends were cut back, 4 bases at V and 1 base at J, with 8 bases in the middle. CDR1 LNHDA and CDR2 SQIVND come from the germline V gene (reference sequence). There are 14 residues in the CDR3. The CDR3 region has the DNA TGTGCCAGTAGTAGGCAACCCAGCAATCAGCCCCAGCATTTT. This sequence encodes CASSRQPSNQPQHF.

CDR3 region: CASSLSTGGNEQYF. DNA of the CDR3: TGCGCCAGCAGCTTATCGACAGGGGGGAACGAGCAGTACTTC. V is TRBV5-1 and J is TRBJ2-7, with 9 bases lining up with TRBD1. V lost 2 bases and J lost 5; bases outside the gene matches: 5. Germline V gene data show CDR1 as SGHRS and CDR2 as YFSETQ. The CDR3 runs to 14 residues.

The gene calls are TRBV5-1 and TRBJ2-6; D is possibly TRBD1 (5 bases). The CDR3 consists of 16 residues. Germline CDR1 and CDR2: SGHRS and YFSETQ. Trimming left V 6 bases short and J 0 bases short, with 13 bases between. The CDR3 region has the DNA TGCGCCAGCAACCCAGGGCCCACCTCTGGGGCCAACGTCCTGACTTTC. Translation: CASNPGPTSGANVLTF.

The chain uses TRBV5-1 and TRBJ2-3, with 12 bases fitting TRBD2. The germline V gene encodes CDR1 SGHRS and CDR2 YFSETQ. Trimming at V came to 4 bases and at J to 2 bases, leaving 8 bases not matched to a gene. The CDR3 consists of 17 residues. This chain's CDR3 is CASSPGLAGTYTDTQYF. The CDR3 DNA sequence: TGCGCCAGCAGCCCCGGACTAGCGGGGACATACACAGATACGCAGTATTTT. Together with reference TRBV5-1 and TRBJ2-3, the CDR3 gives the full variable domain: KAGVTQTPRYLIKTRGQQVTLSCSPISGHRSVSWYQQTPGQGLQFLFEYFSETQRNKGNFPGRFSGRQFSNSRSEMNVSTLELGDSALYLCASSPGLAGTYTDTQYFGPGTRLTVL.

This chain uses TRBV6-5 with TRBJ2-7; maybe TRBD2 (6 bases). Germline CDR1 reads MNHEY; CDR2 reads SVGAGI. The CDR3 contains 14 residues. The ends were cut back, 2 bases at V and 1 base at J, with 9 bases in the middle. The CDR3 nucleotides are TGTGCCAGCAGTTACGGGACTCCTTCCTACGAGCAGTACTTC. This encodes CASSYGTPSYEQYF.